This is a list of T cell receptor beta chains from one sample in a study of blood T cells in healthy people across ages. MiXCR was run by TCRdb on the 5' RACE reads, yielding one entry per CDR3 protein. Of 650,000 to 700,000 distinct CDR3 sequences listed, 32% were seen once; the top ten hold 15% to 17%. The sequencing input was blood. These receptors came from a woman aged 80 or over in good health. Each CDR3 is given with its conserved first and last residue. The D gene is left open where the match is weak. Clone size is not always given. Where it is, it says once, few, many or a class for expanded clones.

>NA|TRBV25-1|NA|TRBJ1-4
CASSEFGGMVEKLFF
TGTGCCAGCAGTGAATTCGGGGGGATGGTTGAAAAACTGTTTTTT
>many|TRBV20-1|TRBD1|TRBJ2-6
CSAKGQWTSGANVLTF
TGCAGTGCCAAGGGACAGTGGACCTCTGGGGCCAACGTCCTGACTTTC
>NA|TRBV20-1|TRBD2|TRBJ2-4
CSARDSSGGNIQYF
TGCAGTGCTAGAGATAGTAGCGGGGGAAACATTCAGTACTTC
>many|TRBV6-1|NA|TRBJ1-2
CASSEGGSRASYGYTF
TGTGCCAGCAGTGAAGGGGGCTCGAGGGCCTCCTATGGCTACACCTTC
>few|TRBV7-9|NA|TRBJ1-4
CASSLGHSNEKLFF
TGTGCCAGCAGCTTGGGACACTCTAATGAAAAACTGTTTTTT
>NA|TRBV6-1|NA|TRBJ1-1
CASNKGGGRTEAFF
TGTGCCAGCAACAAGGGAGGGGGGAGAACTGAAGCTTTCTTT
>NA|TRBV5-1|NA|TRBJ1-5
CASSPRRWEARQPQHF
TGCGCCAGCAGCCCTAGGCGGTGGGAAGCGAGGCAGCCCCAGCATTTT
>NA|TRBV6-1|TRBD2|TRBJ2-3
CAVRSGGSDTQYF
TGTGCTGTGAGAAGCGGGGGGTCAGATACGCAGTATTTT
>NA|TRBV28|NA|TRBJ1-6
CASLRGAGSPLHF
TGTGCCAGCTTAAGGGGCGCGGGTTCACCCCTCCACTTT
>few|TRBV4-1|NA|TRBJ1-1
CASSQEPYRYTEAFF
TGCGCCAGCAGCCAAGAGCCCTACAGGTACACTGAAGCTTTCTTT
>once|TRBV7-3|TRBD2|TRBJ2-5
CASSLKGLDAGFIETQYF
TGTGCCAGCAGCTTAAAGGGACTAGATGCCGGGTTTATCGAGACCCAGTACTTC
>NA|TRBV6-2/TRBV6-3|TRBD2|TRBJ2-2
CASRRAGGPTGELFF
TGTGCCAGCAGGAGAGCGGGGGGCCCCACCGGGGAGCTGTTTTTT
>NA|TRBV6-5|NA|TRBJ2-7
CASSAQSGSSYEQYF
TGTGCCAGCAGTGCTCAGTCCGGATCCTCCTACGAGCAGTACTTC
>NA|TRBV29-1|TRBD2|TRBJ2-1
CSVGKGLAGGEQFF
TGCAGCGTTGGAAAGGGACTAGCGGGAGGTGAGCAGTTCTTC
>NA|TRBV6-1|NA|TRBJ2-1
CASSGSEGSYNEQFF
TGTGCCAGCAGTGGGAGCGAGGGCTCCTACAATGAGCAGTTCTTC
>many|TRBV2|NA|TRBJ2-3
CASRAGPGVRVTQYF
TGTGCCAGCAGGGCAGGGCCCGGGGTTCGGGTGACGCAGTATTTT
>NA|TRBV14|TRBD1|TRBJ1-1
CASSRLTGPNTEAFF
TGTGCCAGCAGCCGCCTGACAGGGCCCAACACTGAAGCTTTCTTT
>once|TRBV6-5|NA|TRBJ1-4
CASSCGATNEKLFF
TGTGCCAGCAGTTGTGGCGCAACTAATGAAAAACTGTTTTTT
>NA|TRBV7-3|NA|TRBJ2-5
CASSLTGLGNEQYF
TGTGCCAGCAGCTTAACTGGGCTGGGCAATGAGCAGTACTTC
>many|TRBV28|TRBD2|TRBJ2-7
CASSSPGLADEQYF
TGTGCCAGCAGTTCCCCGGGACTAGCGGACGAGCAGTACTTC
>many|TRBV7-6|NA|TRBJ1-6
CASSPDPRDNSPLHF
TGTGCCAGCAGCCCCGATCCTCGGGATAATTCACCCCTCCACTTT
>NA|TRBV6-1|NA|TRBJ1-2
CASSAKTESNYGYTF
TGTGCCAGCAGTGCCAAGACAGAGTCTAACTATGGCTACACCTTC
>few|TRBV18|NA|TRBJ1-3
CASSAYREDTIYF
TGTGCCAGCTCGGCCTACAGGGAAGACACCATATATTTT
>many|TRBV3-1|NA|TRBJ2-6
CASSVPGNSGANVLTF
TGTGCCAGCAGTGTCCCGGGGAACTCTGGGGCCAACGTCCTGACTTTC
>many|TRBV20-1|NA|TRBJ2-1
CSASVTNDEQFF
TGCAGTGCTAGTGTGACTAACGATGAGCAGTTCTTC
>many|TRBV15|TRBD2|TRBJ2-2
CATSRAAGGVSGTGELFF
TGTGCCACCAGCAGAGCAGCGGGGGGGGTCTCGGGCACCGGGGAGCTGTTTTTT
>NA|TRBV30|TRBD1|TRBJ2-7
CAWSVGTGGDEQYF
TGTGCCTGGAGTGTAGGGACAGGGGGCGATGAGCAGTACTTC
>many|TRBV4-1|NA|TRBJ2-1
CASTTHNEQFF
TGCGCCAGTACCACCCACAATGAGCAGTTCTTC
>many|TRBV11-2|TRBD1|TRBJ2-1
CASRKQGASYNEQFF
TGTGCCAGCAGAAAACAGGGGGCGAGCTACAATGAGCAGTTCTTC
>NA|TRBV4-2|TRBD2|TRBJ2-2
CASSQDPAGGSNTGELFF
TGTGCCAGCAGCCAAGATCCAGCGGGGGGCTCGAACACCGGGGAGCTGTTTTTT
>NA|TRBV5-1|TRBD1|TRBJ1-4
CASGEQGRGEKLFF
TGCGCCAGCGGCGAACAGGGGAGGGGGGAAAAACTGTTTTTT
>NA|TRBV12-3/TRBV12-4|NA|TRBJ2-1
CASNLGRANEQFF
TGTGCCAGCAACCTGGGTAGGGCGAATGAGCAGTTCTTC
>few|TRBV29-1|TRBD1|TRBJ2-7
CSATPAGQGWYEQYF
TGCAGCGCCACTCCCGCCGGACAGGGTTGGTACGAGCAGTACTTC
>few|TRBV9|TRBD1|TRBJ2-2
CASSPVGGGTGELFF
TGTGCCAGCAGCCCGGTAGGGGGCGGGACCGGGGAGCTGTTTTTT
>few|TRBV7-9|TRBD1|TRBJ1-2
CASSYEQGIAYGYTF
TGTGCCAGCAGCTACGAACAGGGGATCGCCTATGGCTACACCTTC
>NA|TRBV12-3/TRBV12-4|TRBD1|TRBJ1-2
CASSWTGVDYGYTF
TGTGCCAGCAGTTGGACAGGGGTTGACTATGGCTACACCTTC
>few|TRBV11-3|NA|TRBJ1-4
CASSLPEGLPNEKLFF
TGTGCCAGCAGCCTCCCGGAGGGACTGCCTAATGAAAAACTGTTTTTT
>many|TRBV11-3|NA|TRBJ2-5
CASSLGPNQETQYF
TGTGCCAGCAGCTTGGGACCGAACCAAGAGACCCAGTACTTC
>NA|TRBV20-1|TRBD1|TRBJ2-2
CSAPGQGSTGELFF
TGCAGTGCTCCCGGACAGGGGAGCACCGGGGAGCTGTTTTTT
>NA|TRBV5-1|NA|TRBJ1-1
CASSLGSGLGTEAFF
TGCGCCAGCAGCTTGGGTTCCGGTTTGGGAACTGAAGCTTTCTTT
>many|TRBV19|TRBD1|TRBJ1-1
CASSKDRVNTEAFF
TGTGCCAGTAGTAAGGACAGGGTGAACACTGAAGCTTTCTTT
>NA|TRBV7-2|NA|TRBJ1-3
CASSVTGDAGNTIYF
TGTGCCAGCAGCGTAACGGGAGACGCTGGAAACACCATATATTTT
>many|TRBV6-1|TRBD1|TRBJ2-4
CASSSGQGAVDIQYF
TGTGCCAGCAGTTCGGGACAGGGGGCAGTGGACATTCAGTACTTC
>many|TRBV29-1|NA|TRBJ2-1
CSGRVGGSNEQFF
TGCAGCGGACGTGTCGGGGGAAGCAATGAGCAGTTCTTC
>many|TRBV20-1|TRBD1|TRBJ2-7
CSAEGTDRGLYEQYF
TGCAGTGCTGAGGGGACCGACAGGGGCCTCTACGAGCAGTACTTC
>many|TRBV3-1|NA|TRBJ2-5
CASSQGAAAKGETQYF
TGTGCCAGCAGCCAAGGGGCGGCAGCTAAAGGGGAGACCCAGTACTTC
>many|TRBV10-3|NA|TRBJ1-5
CAISEAQGDQPQHF
TGTGCCATCAGTGAGGCACAGGGCGATCAGCCCCAGCATTTT
>many|TRBV5-1|NA|TRBJ2-3
CASSSAGIRTDTQYF
TGCGCCAGCAGCTCGGCGGGGATCCGCACAGATACGCAGTATTTT
>NA|TRBV5-5|TRBD1|TRBJ1-4
CASSLDRAIGEKLFF
TGTGCCAGCAGCCTCGACAGGGCCATAGGGGAAAAACTGTTTTTT
>few|TRBV28|TRBD1|TRBJ2-7
CASRRQGASYEQYF
TGTGCCAGCAGGCGGCAGGGGGCTTCTTACGAGCAGTACTTC